Sequencing of this T cell receptor (beta chain) was carried out in a study of shared clonotypes between healthy human individuals. Only Caucasian adults living in Nashville, Tennessee served as donors. Profiling relied on immunoSEQ multiplex PCR, and the TCRdb table lists in-frame clones only, not all of them. Among some 500,000 clones listed, 70% to 80% were seen once. V was clipped by 7 bases and J by 3 bases, with 17 bases between them. CDR1 is MGHDK, CDR2 SYGVNS, per germline. CDR3 length equals 15 residues. Material: PBMCs. The TCR was taken from a woman between 40 and 55 years old in good health. Some clones in this sample may be carry-over from other donors' samples. The J gene is TRBJ2-3, the V gene TRBV25-1; D may be TRBD2 (6 bases). CDR3 sequence reads: CASKGGGGRTDTQYF. The CDR3 DNA reads TGTGCCAGCAAAGGTGGTGGAGGGAGGACAGATACGCAGTATTTT.